The 2 T cell receptor beta chains presented below share a single source sample, sequenced in a study of blood T cell repertoires in COVID-19. Method: immunoSEQ multiplex PCR; TCRdb's copy keeps in-frame clones and lacks some. The table records about 180,000 clones, about nine tenths of them present only once. The sample comprised peripheral blood. These receptors were obtained from a man aged 18 to 29 who had recovered from COVID-19.

This clone was seen once. The rearrangement joins TRBV6-5 to TRBJ1-3; D uncertain. CDR1 is MNHEY, CDR2 SVGAGI, per germline. V was pared by 4 bases and J by 0 bases, with 7 bases between. CDR3 length: 14 residues. CDR3 nucleotides: TGTGCCAGCAGTTCGGAGAGCTCTGGAAACACCATATATTTT. Translation gives CASSSESSGNTIYF.

The V and J genes are TRBV4-1 and TRBJ1-1, with unresolved D. The germline gives CDR1 MGHRA, CDR2 YSYEKL. Trimming stripped 7 bases from V and 5 bases from J, with 17 bases between. The CDR3 covers 14 residues. CDR3 in amino acids: CASKPREGETEAFF. The DNA for the CDR3 is TGCGCCAGCAAGCCAAGGGAGGGTGAGACTGAAGCTTTCTTT.